This TCR beta chain came from a study of OX40 agonist ivuxolimab in advanced cancers. The study's findings and limits: Several nonresponders also turned out to have low normalized T-cell clonal expansion.

V gave up 0 bases and J gave up 1 base; unmatched junction bases: 11. CDR1 is SGHRS, CDR2 YFSETQ, per germline. CDR3 size: 19 residues. TCRdb keeps only in-frame clones here, not all; method: immunoSEQ multiplex PCR. The sample has about 78,000 clones; 80% to 90% are singletons. Notes on this clone: What it binds is not known.

This chain joins TRBV5-1 and TRBJ2-2, with TRBD1 matching over 8 bases. The source of this sequence is an adult with an advanced solid tumor such as melanoma, head and neck, liver or kidney cancer. The starting material was CD4+ or CD8+ T cells sorted from blood, obtained in a trial of the OX40 agonist ivuxolimab. The CDR3 nucleotides read TGCGCCAGCAGCTTGGCCGCCCGGACAGGGTTGGGGAACACCGGGGAGCTGTTTTTT. Encoded protein: CASSLAARTGLGNTGELFF.